The 8 T cell receptor beta chains given below trace back to one sample, sequenced in a study of control samples from healthy donors and cancer patients. Sequencing used immunoSEQ multiplex PCR; TCRdb keeps in-frame clones, though not all of them. The table records about 98,000 clones, about four fifths of them present only once. Material: blood. Receptors were obtained from a woman between 25 and 40 years old in good health.

The CDR3 region is CASSLPGLGYNEQFF. The CDR3 bases are TGTGCCAGCAGCTTACCCGGTTTGGGTTACAATGAGCAGTTCTTC. The rearrangement links TRBV7-2 to TRBJ2-1; unclear D gene. Germline V CDR1 and CDR2: SGHTA, FQGNSA. The V gene lost 2 bases and the J gene lost 4 bases, with 12 bases spanning the gap. The CDR3 is 15 amino acids.

The chain employs TRBV6-6 and TRBJ1-2; no clear D gene. V shed 0 bases and J shed 6 bases, with 14 bases lying between them. Germline loops: CDR1 MNHNY, CDR2 SVGAGI (reference sequence). This CDR3 spans 15 amino acids. The CDR3 nucleotides are TGTGCCAGCAGTTACTCCCAAGGTGCGGTTGATGGCTACACCTTC. This codes for CASSYSQGAVDGYTF.

The chain is built from TRBV14 and TRBJ2-5; TRBD1 matches 7 bases. Germline V gene lookup returns CDR1 SGHDN and CDR2 FVKESK. The J segment lost 5 bases and the V segment lost 5 bases, leaving 8 bases of the junction unmatched. The CDR3 is 14 residues long. CDR3 bases: TGTGCCAGCAGCGAGGACAGGTTCTATGAGACCCAGTACTTC. It is translated as CASSEDRFYETQYF.

The J gene is TRBJ1-6, the V gene TRBV19, with a tentative D call TRBD1 (6 bases). The length of the CDR3 is 14 residues. Trimming took 5 bases from V and 9 from J, leaving 14 bases between them. Germline V CDR1 and CDR2: LNHDA, SQIVND (reference sequence). The DNA of the CDR3 is TGTGCCAGTAGTTTATGGGACATCACTTCACCCCTCCACTTT. This sequence encodes CASSLWDITSPLHF.

This chain connects TRBV5-6 to TRBJ1-3, with D possibly matching TRBD1 (6 bases). CDR1 is SGHDT and CDR2 is YYEEEE in the germline V gene. The CDR3 is made up of 15 amino acids. V shed 2 bases and J shed 4 bases, with 13 bases lying between them. The CDR3: CASSFGQLGGNTIYF. DNA of the CDR3: TGTGCCAGCAGCTTCGGACAGCTCGGGGGAAACACCATATATTTT.

This clone was observed a single time. This rearrangement joins TRBV7-9 to TRBJ1-2; D remains unclear. Germline CDR1 reads SEHNR; CDR2 reads FQNEAQ (reference sequence). The ends were cut back, 6 bases at V and 2 bases at J, with 16 bases in the middle. The CDR3 is made up of 15 amino acids. The CDR3 protein is CASSQSPAQNYGYTF. CDR3 bases: TGTGCCAGCAGTCAAAGCCCCGCTCAGAACTATGGCTACACCTTC.

The chain links TRBV6-5 to TRBJ2-5; possibly TRBD2 for D (5 bases). Trimming cost V 7 bases and J 5 bases, with 20 bases left between them. The CDR3 length is 15 residues. CDR1 and CDR2 from the germline V gene are MNHEY and SVGAGI. In nucleotides, the CDR3 is TGTGCCAGCACTCCGGACGGGTTGCGGGTGGAGACCCAGTACTTC. Protein product: CASTPDGLRVETQYF.

This chain uses TRBV4-1 with TRBJ1-5; D might be TRBD1 (6 bases). Trimming removed 0 bases from V and 9 bases from J, with 15 bases in between. Germline assignment: CDR1 MGHRA and CDR2 YSYEKL. The CDR3 covers 15 residues. Here the CDR3 DNA reads TGCGCCAGCAGCCAAGATGCGGACAGCCTAGGGCCCCAGCATTTT. Translation: CASSQDADSLGPQHF.